This T cell receptor (beta chain) was recorded in a study of cytomegalovirus exposure and HLA in healthy donors. Study results and caveats: In vitro testing confirmed a few CMV-associated chains as specific for CMV antigens.

CDR1 is MNHEY and CDR2 is SVGAGI in the germline V gene. CDR3 length: 14 amino acids. Trimming removed 2 bases at V and 8 bases at J, with 15 bases between. Worth noting for this clone: Its antigen is not identified.

PCR employed 60 Vbeta and 13 Jbeta primers. Produced via immunoSEQ multiplex PCR; TCRdb's table is partial and in-frame only. The table shows around 140,000 clones, with approximately 61% occurring only once. This sequence originates from a woman in her forties in good health and CMV-seronegative. The chain carries TRBV6-5 and TRBJ1-2; perhaps TRBD1 as D (5 bases). The sequenced sample was PBMCs. CDR3 in amino acids: CASSYDSWAGGYTF. In DNA form, the CDR3 reads TGTGCCAGCAGTTACGACAGTTGGGCAGGCGGCTACACCTTC.